This T cell receptor (beta chain) was profiled in a study of blood T cell repertoires in COVID-19 (dated by TCRdb to 2020 to 2021). Regarding the study in general: The collaborator samples originated in the United States, Italy and Spain and spanned the acute and convalescent phases of COVID-19. The material from the prospective study consisted of cDNA or gDNA derived from T cells, B-cell-depleted T cells, or PBMCs. The repertoires were made available in a free public database intended to serve as a resource for research on the immune response to SARS-CoV-2. Deeply sampled blood TCRbeta repertoires from subjects exposed to, actively infected with, or recovered from COVID-19 were included in the dataset. Where available, HLA class I and class II types were obtained from metadata supplied by the sample provider rather than from assay-based typing. Nearly every sample came with metadata listing a de-identified subject ID, COVID-19 status, age in years and sex. Samples were obtained from the ongoing ImmuneRACE study (first 160 participants) and from about 1,300 subjects provided by 6 global collaborators. The paper as a whole reports these results and caveats: How much clinical and demographic metadata was included differed by source and by participant, and the metadata was provided uncurated.

Each collaborating institution followed its own protocols to collect whole blood in K2EDTA tubes. For TCRbeta analysis, collaborator samples were shipped as frozen whole blood, as isolated PBMCs, or as DNA extracted from either sample type. The CDR3 numbers 16 residues from cysteine through phenylalanine. This entry keeps only the CDR3 DNA: 48 bases, framed from base 1. At the junction V is shortened by 0 bases and J by 9 bases, with 20 bases in between. CDR1 and CDR2 (SGDLS, YYNGEE) derive from the germline V gene. With regard to this clone: Its antigen has not been determined. Per-nucleotide qualities are absent, and no much larger clonotype sits a single base away.

TCRbeta CDR3 regions were amplified from genomic DNA using the immunoSEQ Assay, a bias-controlled multiplex PCR. On the study's bioinformatics: Within the assay, amplification of reference gene primers was used to estimate how many nucleated cells each sample contained. Sequence reads were collapsed and filtered to measure the absolute abundance of every unique TCRbeta CDR3 rearrangement. For each sample, productive Simpson clonality was calculated by taking the square root of Simpson's diversity index across productive rearrangements. In TCRdb, the immuneACCESS table is reduced to in-frame sequences with V and J assigned. These tables do not hold every clone; where another copy was compared, an unresolved V gene accounts for under half, and the others remain unexplained. That table is the source of V, J and clone size, and D and trimming were worked out from the DNA. Present in this sample are a few hundred thousand clones, about 83% of which were seen just once. The ten biggest clones cover roughly 2.9% of the sample.

Source material: peripheral blood. Recombination joined TRBV9 with TRBJ2-3; the D segment could be TRBD2, given 5 matching bases. The TCR comes from a man aged 50-60 years with active or convalescent COVID-19. The DNA sequence is given as TGTGCCAGCAGCGTAGGGGAACGGAGGCCTCCTGACACGCAGTATTTT. Translated, it reads CASSVGERRPPDTQYF.